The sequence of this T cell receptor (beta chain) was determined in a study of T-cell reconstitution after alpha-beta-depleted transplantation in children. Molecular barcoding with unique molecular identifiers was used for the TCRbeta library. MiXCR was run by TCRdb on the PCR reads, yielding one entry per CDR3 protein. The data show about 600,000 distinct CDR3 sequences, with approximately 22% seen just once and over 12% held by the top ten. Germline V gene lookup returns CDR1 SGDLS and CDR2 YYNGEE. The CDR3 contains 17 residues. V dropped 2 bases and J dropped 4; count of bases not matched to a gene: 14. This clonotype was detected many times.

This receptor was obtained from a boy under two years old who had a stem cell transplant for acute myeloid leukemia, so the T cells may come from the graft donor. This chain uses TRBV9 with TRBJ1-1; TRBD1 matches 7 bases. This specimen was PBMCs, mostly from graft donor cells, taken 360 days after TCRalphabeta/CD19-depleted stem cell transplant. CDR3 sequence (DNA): TGTGCCAGCAGCGTCGCTCCCCGGACAGGAAGAAGCACTGAAGCTTTCTTT. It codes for CASSVAPRTGRSTEAFF. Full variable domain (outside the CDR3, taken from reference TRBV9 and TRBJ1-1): DSGVTQTPKHLITATGQRVTLRCSPRSGDLSVYWYQQSLDQGLQFLIQYYNGEERAKGNILERFSAQQFPDLHSELNLSSLELGDSALYFCASSVAPRTGRSTEAFFGQGTRLTVV.